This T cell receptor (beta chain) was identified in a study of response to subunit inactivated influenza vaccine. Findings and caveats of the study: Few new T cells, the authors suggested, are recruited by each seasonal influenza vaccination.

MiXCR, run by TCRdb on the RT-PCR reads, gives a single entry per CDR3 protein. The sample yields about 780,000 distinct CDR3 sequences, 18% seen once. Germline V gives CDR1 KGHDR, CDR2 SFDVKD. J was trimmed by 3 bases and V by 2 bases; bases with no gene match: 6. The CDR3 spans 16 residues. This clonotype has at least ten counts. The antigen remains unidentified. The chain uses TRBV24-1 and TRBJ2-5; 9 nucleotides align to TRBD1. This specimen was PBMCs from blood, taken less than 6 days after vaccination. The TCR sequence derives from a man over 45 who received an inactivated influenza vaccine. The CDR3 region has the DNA TGTGCCACCAGTGATTCCCTCGGGACAGGGAAAGAGACCCAGTACTTC. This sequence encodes CATSDSLGTGKETQYF.